A selection of T cell receptor beta chains follows, all from one sample in a study of shared clonotypes between healthy human individuals. Profiling relied on immunoSEQ multiplex PCR, and the TCRdb table lists in-frame clones only, not all of them. The table includes 2,500,000 or so clones, approximately 90% detected once. The specimen sequenced was naive CD4+ T cells sorted from blood. These receptors came from a man younger than 35 in good health. The CDR3 runs from the conserved cysteine through the conserved F or W. The order of the fields is CDR3 protein, J gene, V gene.

CDR3 protein: CASSLPRTSGGLTDTQYF
J gene: TRBJ2-3
V gene: TRBV7-2

CDR3 protein: CASSEQGQKEKLFF
J gene: TRBJ1-4
V gene: TRBV25-1

CDR3 protein: CASSLGAANSPLHF
J gene: TRBJ1-6
V gene: TRBV5-1

CDR3 protein: CASKPGPSYNEQFF
J gene: TRBJ2-1
V gene: TRBV19

CDR3 protein: CASRTGFAQPQHF
J gene: TRBJ1-5
V gene: TRBV6-5

CDR3 protein: CASSKGIAGGGAGELFF
J gene: TRBJ2-2
V gene: TRBV7-2

CDR3 protein: CASSSLGSMNTEAFF
J gene: TRBJ1-1
V gene: TRBV7-2

CDR3 protein: CASSPRQGDTEAFF
J gene: TRBJ1-1
V gene: TRBV5-1

CDR3 protein: CATSTGGGANSGAQYF
J gene: TRBJ2-5
V gene: TRBV15

CDR3 protein: CASSPDLTDTQYF
J gene: TRBJ2-3
V gene: TRBV5-8

CDR3 protein: CAWSVQWGNQPQHF
J gene: TRBJ1-5
V gene: TRBV30

CDR3 protein: CASSPVLAKNIQYF
J gene: TRBJ2-4
V gene: TRBV6-1

CDR3 protein: CASSFLQENTEAFF
J gene: TRBJ1-1
V gene: TRBV27

CDR3 protein: CASSSQGGNQPQHF
J gene: TRBJ1-5
V gene: TRBV5-1

CDR3 protein: CASSSSTLGLNQPQHF
J gene: TRBJ1-5
V gene: TRBV19

CDR3 protein: CASSPSASDQPQHF
J gene: TRBJ1-5
V gene: TRBV19

CDR3 protein: CASSRAAGAYEQYF
J gene: TRBJ2-7
V gene: TRBV5-1

CDR3 protein: CAISESLNTGELFF
J gene: TRBJ2-2
V gene: TRBV10-3

CDR3 protein: CASSPLSVAGELFF
J gene: TRBJ2-2
V gene: TRBV6-5

CDR3 protein: CASSIKWAGSNEKLFF
J gene: TRBJ1-4
V gene: TRBV19

CDR3 protein: CASSHAGSTNTGELFF
J gene: TRBJ2-2
V gene: TRBV4-3

CDR3 protein: CASSQDNGWGSQYYNEQFF
J gene: TRBJ2-1
V gene: TRBV4-1

CDR3 protein: CASSQDLRTEGHGYTF
J gene: TRBJ1-2
V gene: TRBV4-3

CDR3 protein: CAWSVLAGGGDEQFF
J gene: TRBJ2-1
V gene: TRBV30

CDR3 protein: CASRAGTAGNTIYF
J gene: TRBJ1-3
V gene: TRBV28

CDR3 protein: CASSPGQQETQYF
J gene: TRBJ2-5
V gene: TRBV6-1

CDR3 protein: CASSPRLAIHNEQFF
J gene: TRBJ2-1
V gene: TRBV11-2

CDR3 protein: CASSPYPGGGSPLHF
J gene: TRBJ1-6
V gene: TRBV11-2

CDR3 protein: CASSLRLALIYNEQFF
J gene: TRBJ2-1
V gene: TRBV11-2

CDR3 protein: CAWTLDRGIDTQYF
J gene: TRBJ2-3
V gene: TRBV30

CDR3 protein: CAISESMADGYTF
J gene: TRBJ1-2
V gene: TRBV10-3

CDR3 protein: CASVRRGEATDTQYF
J gene: TRBJ2-3
V gene: TRBV7-9

CDR3 protein: CASSEFSAGEQYF
J gene: TRBJ2-7
V gene: TRBV10-2

CDR3 protein: CASSVGSESSYEQYF
J gene: TRBJ2-7
V gene: TRBV9

CDR3 protein: CASSFSQGAAGNTIYF
J gene: TRBJ1-3
V gene: TRBV5-1

CDR3 protein: CATRKQGANGYTF
J gene: TRBJ1-2
V gene: TRBV2

CDR3 protein: CASSSMGQKNTEAFF
J gene: TRBJ1-1
V gene: TRBV5-1

CDR3 protein: CASSPLGELSYEQYF
J gene: TRBJ2-7
V gene: TRBV6-6

CDR3 protein: CASSLVSSYEQYF
J gene: TRBJ2-7
V gene: TRBV11-2

CDR3 protein: CASSLQGAGTGELFF
J gene: TRBJ2-2
V gene: TRBV5-1

CDR3 protein: CASSLDWGQLNTEAFF
J gene: TRBJ1-1
V gene: TRBV5-6

CDR3 protein: CASSGGLANRDTQYF
J gene: TRBJ2-3
V gene: TRBV18

CDR3 protein: CASSLLAGGANEQFF
J gene: TRBJ2-1
V gene: TRBV5-1

CDR3 protein: CAISESRTDYGYTF
J gene: TRBJ1-2
V gene: TRBV10-3

CDR3 protein: CSVAWGLASGELFF
J gene: TRBJ2-2
V gene: TRBV29-1

CDR3 protein: CASSPRWTSGGPPMYEQYF
J gene: TRBJ2-7
V gene: TRBV7-8

CDR3 protein: CASSWGASGSFTDTQYF
J gene: TRBJ2-3
V gene: TRBV7-9

CDR3 protein: CASREGLDNQPQHF
J gene: TRBJ1-5
V gene: TRBV2

CDR3 protein: CASSLSQLNTEAFF
J gene: TRBJ1-1
V gene: TRBV7-6

CDR3 protein: CAWSVRDEQYF
J gene: TRBJ2-7
V gene: TRBV30

CDR3 protein: CASSYIAGGKNIQYF
J gene: TRBJ2-4
V gene: TRBV6-6

CDR3 protein: CASNQGTMNTEAFF
J gene: TRBJ1-1
V gene: TRBV9

CDR3 protein: CASRIARPDHGEKLFF
J gene: TRBJ1-4
V gene: TRBV27

CDR3 protein: CASKSLAGDWADTQYF
J gene: TRBJ2-3
V gene: TRBV19

CDR3 protein: CASSLWDGGEQYF
J gene: TRBJ2-7
V gene: TRBV27

CDR3 protein: CSASKIYEQYF
J gene: TRBJ2-7
V gene: TRBV20-1

CDR3 protein: CASSVAGVNTEAFF
J gene: TRBJ1-1
V gene: TRBV25-1

CDR3 protein: CASSLVITSQGGYTF
J gene: TRBJ1-2
V gene: TRBV5-1